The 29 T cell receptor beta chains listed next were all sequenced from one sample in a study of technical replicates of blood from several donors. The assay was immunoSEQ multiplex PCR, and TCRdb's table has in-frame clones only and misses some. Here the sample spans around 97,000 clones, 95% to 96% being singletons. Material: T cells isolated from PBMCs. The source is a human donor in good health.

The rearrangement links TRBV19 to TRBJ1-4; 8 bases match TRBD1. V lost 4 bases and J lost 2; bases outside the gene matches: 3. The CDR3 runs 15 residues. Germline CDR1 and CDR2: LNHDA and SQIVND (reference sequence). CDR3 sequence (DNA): TGTGCCAGTAGTACCGACAGGGGTACTAATGAAAAACTGTTTTTT. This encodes CASSTDRGTNEKLFF.

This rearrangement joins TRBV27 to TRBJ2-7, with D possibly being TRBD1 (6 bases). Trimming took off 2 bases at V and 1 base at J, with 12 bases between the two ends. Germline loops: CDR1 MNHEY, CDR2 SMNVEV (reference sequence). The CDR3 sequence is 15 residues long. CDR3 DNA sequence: TGTGCCAGCAGTTTACGGACAGATCCGTCCTACGAGCAGTACTTC. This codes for CASSLRTDPSYEQYF.

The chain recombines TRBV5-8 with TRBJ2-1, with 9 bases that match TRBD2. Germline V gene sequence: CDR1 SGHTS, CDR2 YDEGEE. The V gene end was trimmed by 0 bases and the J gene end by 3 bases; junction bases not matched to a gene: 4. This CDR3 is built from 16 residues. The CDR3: CASSLEGTSFYNEQFF. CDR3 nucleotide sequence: TGTGCCAGCAGCTTGGAAGGGACTAGCTTCTACAATGAGCAGTTCTTC.

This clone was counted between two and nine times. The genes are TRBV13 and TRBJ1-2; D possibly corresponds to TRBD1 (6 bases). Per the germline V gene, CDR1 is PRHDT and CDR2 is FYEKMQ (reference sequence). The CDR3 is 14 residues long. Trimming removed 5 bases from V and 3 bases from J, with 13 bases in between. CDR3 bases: TGTGCCAGCAGCCAAGAACAGGGTGACTATGGCTACACCTTC. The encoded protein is CASSQEQGDYGYTF.

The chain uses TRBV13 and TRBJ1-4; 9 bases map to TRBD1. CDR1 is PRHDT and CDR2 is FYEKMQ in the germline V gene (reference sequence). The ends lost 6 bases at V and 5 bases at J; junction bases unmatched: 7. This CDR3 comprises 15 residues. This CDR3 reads CASSLRTGDNEKLFF. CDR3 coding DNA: TGTGCCAGCAGTCTTAGGACAGGGGACAATGAAAAACTGTTTTTT. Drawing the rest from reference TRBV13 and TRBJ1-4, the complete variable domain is AAGVIQSPRHLIKEKRETATLKCYPIPRHDTVYWYQQGPGQDPQFLISFYEKMQSDKGSIPDRFSAQQFSDYHSELNMSSLELGDSALYFCASSLRTGDNEKLFFGSGTQLSVL.

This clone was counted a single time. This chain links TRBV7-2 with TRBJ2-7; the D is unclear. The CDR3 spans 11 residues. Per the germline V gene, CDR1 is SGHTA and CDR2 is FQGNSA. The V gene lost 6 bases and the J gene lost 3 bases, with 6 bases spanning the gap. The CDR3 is CASSPGYEQYF. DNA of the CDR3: TGTGCCAGCAGTCCAGGCTACGAGCAGTACTTC.

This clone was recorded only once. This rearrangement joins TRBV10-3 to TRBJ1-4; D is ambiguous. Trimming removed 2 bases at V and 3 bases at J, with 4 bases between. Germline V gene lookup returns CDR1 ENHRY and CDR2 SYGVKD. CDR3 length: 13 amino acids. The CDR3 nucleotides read TGTGCCATCAGTGAGGGAGCTAATGAAAAACTGTTTTTT. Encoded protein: CAISEGANEKLFF.

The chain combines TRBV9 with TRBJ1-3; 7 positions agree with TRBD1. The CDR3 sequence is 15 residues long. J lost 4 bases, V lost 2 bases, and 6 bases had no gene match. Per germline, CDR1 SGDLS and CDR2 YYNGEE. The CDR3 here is CASSVTGASGNTIYF. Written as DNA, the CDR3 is TGTGCCAGCAGCGTCACAGGGGCTTCAGGAAACACCATATATTTT.

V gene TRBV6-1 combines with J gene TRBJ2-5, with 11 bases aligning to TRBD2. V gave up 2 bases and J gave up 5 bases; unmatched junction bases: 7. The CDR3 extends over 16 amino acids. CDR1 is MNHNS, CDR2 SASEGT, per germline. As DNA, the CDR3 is TGTGCCAGCAGTGAAACTAGCGGGGGTGTATGGGAGACCCAGTACTTC. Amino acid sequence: CASSETSGGVWETQYF.

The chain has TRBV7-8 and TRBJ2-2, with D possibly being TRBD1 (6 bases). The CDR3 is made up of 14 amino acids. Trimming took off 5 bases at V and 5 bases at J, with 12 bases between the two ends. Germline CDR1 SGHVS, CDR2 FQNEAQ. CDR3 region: CASSVLTGTGELFF. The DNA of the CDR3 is TGTGCCAGCAGCGTATTAACAGGGACCGGGGAGCTGTTTTTT.

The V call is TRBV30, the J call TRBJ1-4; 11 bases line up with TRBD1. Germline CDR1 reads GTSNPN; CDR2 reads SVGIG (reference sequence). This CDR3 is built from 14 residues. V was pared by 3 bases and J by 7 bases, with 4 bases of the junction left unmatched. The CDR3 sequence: CAWSIGTGGEKLFF. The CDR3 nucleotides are TGTGCCTGGAGCATTGGGACAGGGGGTGAAAAACTGTTTTTT.

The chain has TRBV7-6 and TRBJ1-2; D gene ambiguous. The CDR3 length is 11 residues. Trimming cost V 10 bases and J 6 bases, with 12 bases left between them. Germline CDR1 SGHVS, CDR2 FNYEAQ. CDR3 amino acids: CATQLADGYTF. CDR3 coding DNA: TGTGCCACCCAGCTCGCGGATGGCTACACCTTC.

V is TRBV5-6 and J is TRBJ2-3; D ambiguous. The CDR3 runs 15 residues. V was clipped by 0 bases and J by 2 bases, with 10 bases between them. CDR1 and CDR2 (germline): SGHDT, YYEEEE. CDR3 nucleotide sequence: TGTGCCAGCAGCTTGGACGGTTTGCTCACAGATACGCAGTATTTT. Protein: CASSLDGLLTDTQYF.

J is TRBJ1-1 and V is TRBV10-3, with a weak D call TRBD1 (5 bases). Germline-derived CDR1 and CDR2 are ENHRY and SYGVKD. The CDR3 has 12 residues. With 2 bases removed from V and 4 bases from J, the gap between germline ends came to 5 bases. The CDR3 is CAISEGATEAFF. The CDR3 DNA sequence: TGTGCCATCAGTGAGGGGGCCACTGAAGCTTTCTTT.

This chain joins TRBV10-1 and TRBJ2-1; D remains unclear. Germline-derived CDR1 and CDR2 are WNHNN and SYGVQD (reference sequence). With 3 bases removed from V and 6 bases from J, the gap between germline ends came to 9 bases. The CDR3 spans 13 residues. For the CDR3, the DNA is TGCGCCAGCAGTGATCACCCCGGCAATGAGCAGTTCTTC. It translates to CASSDHPGNEQFF.

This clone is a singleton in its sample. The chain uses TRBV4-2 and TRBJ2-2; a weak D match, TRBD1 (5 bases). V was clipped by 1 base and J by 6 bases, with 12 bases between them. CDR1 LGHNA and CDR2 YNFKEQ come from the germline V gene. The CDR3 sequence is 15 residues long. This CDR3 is CASSQARGNAGELFF. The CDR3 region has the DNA TGTGCCAGCAGCCAAGCAAGGGGTAACGCCGGGGAGCTGTTTTTT.

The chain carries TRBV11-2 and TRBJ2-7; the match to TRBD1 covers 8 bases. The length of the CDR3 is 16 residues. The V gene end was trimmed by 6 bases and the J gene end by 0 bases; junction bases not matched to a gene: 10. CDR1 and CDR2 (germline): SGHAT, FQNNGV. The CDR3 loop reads CASRAPGQDLSYEQYF. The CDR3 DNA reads TGTGCCAGCAGAGCTCCGGGACAGGACCTCTCCTACGAGCAGTACTTC.

CDR3 DNA sequence: TGTGCCAGCAGCTTAAGTCCGAGGACAAAAGGAAGACAGCCCCAGCATTTT. Translation gives CASSLSPRTKGRQPQHF. The chain combines TRBV7-3 with TRBJ1-5; possibly TRBD1 for D (5 bases). The CDR3 length is 17 residues. Germline-derived CDR1 and CDR2 are SGHTA and FQGTGA. The V and J ends lost 1 base and 7 bases respectively, with 20 bases between them.

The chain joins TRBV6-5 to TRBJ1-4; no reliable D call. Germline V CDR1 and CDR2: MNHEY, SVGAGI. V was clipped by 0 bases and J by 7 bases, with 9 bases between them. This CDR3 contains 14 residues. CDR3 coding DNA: TGTGCCAGCAGTTACTCGACGGGGTTTGAAAAACTGTTTTTT. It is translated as CASSYSTGFEKLFF.

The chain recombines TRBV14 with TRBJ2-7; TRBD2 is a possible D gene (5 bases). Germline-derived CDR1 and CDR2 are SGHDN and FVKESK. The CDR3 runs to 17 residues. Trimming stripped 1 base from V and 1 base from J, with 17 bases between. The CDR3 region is CASSQVSGLHISYEQYF. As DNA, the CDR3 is TGTGCCAGCAGCCAAGTCTCAGGACTGCACATATCCTACGAGCAGTACTTC.

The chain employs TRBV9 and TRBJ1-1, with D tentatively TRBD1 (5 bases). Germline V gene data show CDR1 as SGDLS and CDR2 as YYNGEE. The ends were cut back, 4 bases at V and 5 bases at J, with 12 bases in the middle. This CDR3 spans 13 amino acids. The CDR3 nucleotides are TGTGCCAGCAGCCCGGGACTTTGGACTGAAGCTTTCTTT. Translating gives CASSPGLWTEAFF.

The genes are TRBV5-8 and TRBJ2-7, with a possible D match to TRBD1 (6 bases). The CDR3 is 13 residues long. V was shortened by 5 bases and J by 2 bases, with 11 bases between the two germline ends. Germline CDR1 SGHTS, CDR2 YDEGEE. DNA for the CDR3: TGTGCCAGCAGTAAGACAGGCCCCTACGAGCAGTACTTC. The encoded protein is CASSKTGPYEQYF.

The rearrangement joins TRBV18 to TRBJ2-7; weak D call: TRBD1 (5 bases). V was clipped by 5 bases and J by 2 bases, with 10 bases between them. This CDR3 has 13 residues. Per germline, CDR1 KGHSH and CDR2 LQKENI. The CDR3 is CASSRGTTYEQYF. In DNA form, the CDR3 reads TGTGCCAGCTCAAGGGGTACTACCTACGAGCAGTACTTC.

The CDR3 sequence: CASSLAGGYTF. The CDR3 DNA sequence: TGTGCCAGCAGCTTAGCGGGAGGCTACACCTTC. J is TRBJ1-2 and V is TRBV11-2; D unresolved. The germline V and J ends were trimmed by 1 base and 8 bases, with 5 bases remaining between them. The CDR3 spans 11 residues. CDR1 SGHAT and CDR2 FQNNGV come from the germline V gene.

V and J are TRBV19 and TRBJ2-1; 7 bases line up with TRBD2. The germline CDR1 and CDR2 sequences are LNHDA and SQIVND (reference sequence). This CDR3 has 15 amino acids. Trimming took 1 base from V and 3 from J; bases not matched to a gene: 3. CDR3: CASSIGASGYNEQFF. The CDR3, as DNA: TGTGCCAGTAGTATAGGGGCTAGCGGCTACAATGAGCAGTTCTTC. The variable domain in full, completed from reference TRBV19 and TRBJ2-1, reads DGGITQSPKYLFRKEGQNVTLSCEQNLNHDAMYWYRQDPGQGLRLIYYSQIVNDFQKGDIAEGYSVSREKKESFPLTVTSAQKNPTAFYLCASSIGASGYNEQFFGPGTRLTVL.

The CDR3 DNA reads as TGTGCCTGCGGACTATCGGCCTCGGGTGAGCAGTTCTTC. This translates into CACGLSASGEQFF. The chain uses TRBV30 and TRBJ2-1; a weak D match, TRBD2 (6 bases). The CDR3 has 13 residues. Trimming removed 6 bases from V and 9 bases from J, with 18 bases in between. Germline loops: CDR1 GTSNPN, CDR2 SVGIG (reference sequence).

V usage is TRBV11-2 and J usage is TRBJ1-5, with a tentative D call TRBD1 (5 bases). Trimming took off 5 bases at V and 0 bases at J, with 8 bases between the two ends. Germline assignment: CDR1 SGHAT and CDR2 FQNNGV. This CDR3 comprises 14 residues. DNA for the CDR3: TGTGCCAGCAGCCCGACAGATAGCAATCAGCCCCAGCATTTT. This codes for CASSPTDSNQPQHF.

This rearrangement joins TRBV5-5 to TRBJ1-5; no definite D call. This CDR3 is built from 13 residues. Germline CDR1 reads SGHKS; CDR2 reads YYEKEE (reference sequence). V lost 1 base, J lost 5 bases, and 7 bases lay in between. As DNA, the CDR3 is TGTGCCAGCAGCTTGCCCGGTTATCAGCCCCAGCATTTT. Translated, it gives CASSLPGYQPQHF.

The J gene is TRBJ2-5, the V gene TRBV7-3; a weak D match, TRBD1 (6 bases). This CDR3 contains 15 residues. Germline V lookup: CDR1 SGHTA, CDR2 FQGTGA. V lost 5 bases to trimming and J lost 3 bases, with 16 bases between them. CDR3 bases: TGTGCCAGCAGCCTCCCCCCGAGACAGGAAGAGACCCAGTACTTC. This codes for CASSLPPRQEETQYF.